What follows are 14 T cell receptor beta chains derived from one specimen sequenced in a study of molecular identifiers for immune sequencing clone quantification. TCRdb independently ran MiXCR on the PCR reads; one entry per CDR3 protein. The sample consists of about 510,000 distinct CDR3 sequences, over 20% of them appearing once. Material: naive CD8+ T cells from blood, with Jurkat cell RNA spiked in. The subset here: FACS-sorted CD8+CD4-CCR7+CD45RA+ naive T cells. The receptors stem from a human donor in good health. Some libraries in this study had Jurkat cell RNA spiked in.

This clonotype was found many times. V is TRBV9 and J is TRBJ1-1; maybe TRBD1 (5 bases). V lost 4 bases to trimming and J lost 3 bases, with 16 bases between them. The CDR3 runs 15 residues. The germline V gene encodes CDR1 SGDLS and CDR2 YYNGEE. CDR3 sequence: CASSPIGGGDTEAFF. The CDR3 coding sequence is TGTGCCAGCAGCCCCATCGGGGGAGGCGACACTGAAGCTTTCTTT.

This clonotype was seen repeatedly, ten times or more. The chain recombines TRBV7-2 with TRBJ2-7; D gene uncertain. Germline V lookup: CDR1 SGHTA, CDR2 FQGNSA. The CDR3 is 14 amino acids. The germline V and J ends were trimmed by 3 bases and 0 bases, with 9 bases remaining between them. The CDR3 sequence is CASSFYKSSYEQYF. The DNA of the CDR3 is TGTGCCAGCAGCTTCTACAAGAGCTCCTACGAGCAGTACTTC.

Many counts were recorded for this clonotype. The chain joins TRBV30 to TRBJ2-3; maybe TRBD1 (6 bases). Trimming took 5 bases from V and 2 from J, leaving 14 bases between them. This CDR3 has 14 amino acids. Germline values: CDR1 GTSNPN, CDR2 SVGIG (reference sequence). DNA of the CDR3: TGTGCCTGGGCCCCAGGGGCCGTCACAGATACGCAGTATTTT. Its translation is CAWAPGAVTDTQYF.

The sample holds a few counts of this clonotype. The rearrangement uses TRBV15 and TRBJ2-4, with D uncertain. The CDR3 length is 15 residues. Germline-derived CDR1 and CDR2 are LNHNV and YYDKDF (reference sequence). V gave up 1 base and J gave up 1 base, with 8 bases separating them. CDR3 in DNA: TGTGCCACCAGCAGAGGGTCGGAGGCCAAAAACATTCAGTACTTC. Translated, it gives CATSRGSEAKNIQYF.

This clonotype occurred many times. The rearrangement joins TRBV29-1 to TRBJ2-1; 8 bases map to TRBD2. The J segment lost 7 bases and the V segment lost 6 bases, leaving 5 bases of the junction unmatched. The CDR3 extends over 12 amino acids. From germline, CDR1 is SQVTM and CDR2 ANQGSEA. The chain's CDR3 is CSVVSGMNEQFF. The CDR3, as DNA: TGCAGCGTGGTTAGCGGGATGAATGAGCAGTTCTTC.

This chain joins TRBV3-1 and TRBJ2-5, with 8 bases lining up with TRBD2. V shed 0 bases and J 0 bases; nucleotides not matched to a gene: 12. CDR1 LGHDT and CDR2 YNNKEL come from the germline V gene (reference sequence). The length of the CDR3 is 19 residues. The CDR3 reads CASSQDMWRSGGYQETQYF. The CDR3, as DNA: TGTGCCAGCAGCCAAGACATGTGGAGAAGCGGGGGATACCAAGAGACCCAGTACTTC.

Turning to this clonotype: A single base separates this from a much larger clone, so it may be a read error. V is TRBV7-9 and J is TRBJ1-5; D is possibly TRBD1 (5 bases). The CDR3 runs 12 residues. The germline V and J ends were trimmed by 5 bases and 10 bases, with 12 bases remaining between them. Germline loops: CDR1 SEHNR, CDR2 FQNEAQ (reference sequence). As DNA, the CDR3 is TGTGCCAGCAGCGAGCAGGGCGGTCCCCAGCATTTT. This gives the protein CASSEQGGPQHF. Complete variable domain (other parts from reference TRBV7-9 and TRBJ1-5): DTGVSQNPRHKITKRGQNVTFRCDPISEHNRLYWYRQTLGQGPEFLTYFQNEAQLEKSRLLSDRFSAERPKGSFSTLEIQRTEQGDSAMYLCASSEQGGPQHFGDGTRLSIL.

CDR3: CATSSPLVTSGTDTQYF. The CDR3, as DNA: TGTGCCACCAGCAGTCCCCTTGTGACTAGCGGGACAGATACGCAGTATTTT. V and J are TRBV15 and TRBJ2-3; 10 positions match TRBD2. Trimming cost V 3 bases and J 3 bases; bases outside gene matches: 9. The germline V gene has CDR1 LNHNV and CDR2 YYDKDF (reference sequence). This CDR3 is built from 17 residues.

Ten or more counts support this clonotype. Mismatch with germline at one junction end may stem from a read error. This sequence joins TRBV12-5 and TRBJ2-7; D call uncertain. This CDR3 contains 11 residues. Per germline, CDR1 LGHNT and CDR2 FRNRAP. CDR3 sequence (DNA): TGCGCTCCAGAATGGGCCGTGGGGCAGTACTTC. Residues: CAPEWAVGQYF.

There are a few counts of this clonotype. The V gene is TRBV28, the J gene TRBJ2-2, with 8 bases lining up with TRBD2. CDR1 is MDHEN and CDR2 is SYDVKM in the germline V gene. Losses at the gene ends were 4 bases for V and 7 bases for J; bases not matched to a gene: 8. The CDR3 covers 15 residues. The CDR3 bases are TGTGCCAGCAGTTGGACCGGACTAGCAGGCGGGGAGCTGTTTTTT. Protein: CASSWTGLAGGELFF. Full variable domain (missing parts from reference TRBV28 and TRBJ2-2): DVKVTQSSRYLVKRTGEKVFLECVQDMDHENMFWYRQDPGLGLRLIYFSYDVKMKEKGDIPEGYSVSREKKERFSLILESASTNQTSMYLCASSWTGLAGGELFFGEGSRLTVL.

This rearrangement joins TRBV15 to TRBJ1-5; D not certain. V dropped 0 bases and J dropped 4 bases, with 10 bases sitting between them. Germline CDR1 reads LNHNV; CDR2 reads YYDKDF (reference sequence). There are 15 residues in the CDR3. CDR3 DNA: TGTGCCACCAGCAGAGATTTGGGCGTTAATCAGCCCCAGCATTTT. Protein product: CATSRDLGVNQPQHF.

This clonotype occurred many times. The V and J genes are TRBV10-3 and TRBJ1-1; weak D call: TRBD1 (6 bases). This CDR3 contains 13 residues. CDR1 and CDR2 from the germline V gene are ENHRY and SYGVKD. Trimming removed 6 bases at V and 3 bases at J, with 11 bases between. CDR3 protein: CAISLRTDTEAFF. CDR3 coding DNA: TGTGCCATCAGCCTAAGGACAGACACTGAAGCTTTCTTT.

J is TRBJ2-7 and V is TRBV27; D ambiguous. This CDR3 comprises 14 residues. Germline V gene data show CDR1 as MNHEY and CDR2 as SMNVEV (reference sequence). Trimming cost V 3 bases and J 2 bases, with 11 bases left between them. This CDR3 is CASSFAGPPYEQYF. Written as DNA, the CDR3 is TGTGCCAGCAGTTTCGCCGGGCCCCCCTACGAGCAGTACTTC.

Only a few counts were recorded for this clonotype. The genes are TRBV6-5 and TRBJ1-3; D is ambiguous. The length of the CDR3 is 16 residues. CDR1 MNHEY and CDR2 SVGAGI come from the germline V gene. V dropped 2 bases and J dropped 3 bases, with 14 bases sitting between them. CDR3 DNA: TGTGCCAGCAGTTACAGGTTCAGGTCCCATGGAAACACCATATATTTT. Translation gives CASSYRFRSHGNTIYF.